Below are 27 T cell receptor beta chains sequenced from a single sample in a study of spatial heterogeneity in lung cancer (dated by TCRdb to the late 2010s). Libraries were built with 5' RACE. TCRdb lists the instrument as NextSeq 500. The raw public reads went through TCRdb reprocessing: fastp at Q25, MiXCR clone calling, in-frame beta chains kept. Every entry covers one CDR3 protein and lists the most common genes and DNA from its rows. The sample profile shows tens of thousands of distinct CDR3 sequences; about 12% of them were found once. Approximately 30% of the sample belongs to the ten largest clones. What the time point label conveys for this sample: blood at routine non-recurrence follow-up after resection. The sequencing used PBMCs, collected at follow-up. The receptors come from a male donor with early-stage non-small cell lung cancer.

This clonotype occurred many times. CDR3 region: CSVGGLNQPQHF. The CDR3 DNA reads as TGCAGCGTTGGCGGCCTCAATCAGCCCCAGCATTTT. V and J are TRBV29-1 and TRBJ1-5, with D hard to call. This CDR3 contains 12 residues. Germline CDR1 reads SQVTM; CDR2 reads ANQGSEA. V dropped 4 bases and J dropped 3 bases, with 7 bases sitting between them.

V gene TRBV2 combines with J gene TRBJ2-5; 7 nucleotides agree with TRBD2. Germline V gene sequence: CDR1 SNHLY, CDR2 FYNNEI. V shed 2 bases, J shed 5 bases, and the junction held 5 bases outside the gene matches. CDR3 length equals 14 residues. The DNA for the CDR3 is TGTGCCAGCAGTGAAATGCGGGAGATGGAGACCCAGTACTTC. As protein: CASSEMREMETQYF.

This clonotype showed up many times. The rearrangement uses TRBV28 and TRBJ1-6; D uncertain. The V end lost 2 bases, the J end lost 6 bases, and 29 bases lay between the germline ends. The CDR3 has 21 amino acids. Germline values: CDR1 MDHEN, CDR2 SYDVKM. The CDR3 DNA follows: TGTGCCAGCAGTTTAACTCAAGGCGCCGGGCGCGACACAAAGGGTAATTCACCCCTCCACTTT. It codes for CASSLTQGAGRDTKGNSPLHF.

This clonotype was detected only a few times. The chain uses TRBV2 and TRBJ2-1; D call uncertain. V was cut by 2 bases and J by 5 bases, with 7 bases left in between. The CDR3 contains 13 residues. The germline V gene encodes CDR1 SNHLY and CDR2 FYNNEI. The CDR3 nucleotides are TGTGCCAGCAGTGAATACCAAAACAATGAGCAGTTCTTC. It yields the protein CASSEYQNNEQFF.

There are many counts of this clonotype. The V call is TRBV19, the J call TRBJ2-2; 15 bases map to TRBD2. There are 17 residues in the CDR3. From germline, CDR1 is LNHDA and CDR2 SQIVND (reference sequence). Germline trimming cut 8 bases from V and 3 bases from J; bases unmatched to any gene: 7. Here the CDR3 DNA reads TGTGCCAGTTTCTCCGGGACTAGCGGGAGGTACACCGGGGAGCTGTTTTTT. This sequence encodes CASFSGTSGRYTGELFF.

The chain joins TRBV5-1 to TRBJ2-5; the D call may be TRBD1 or TRBD2 (5 bases each). Germline CDR1 SGHRS, CDR2 YFSETQ. This CDR3 has 14 amino acids. V lost 3 bases and J 5 bases, leaving 14 bases between the germline ends. CDR3 residues: CASSWDLPGETQYF. DNA for the CDR3: TGCGCCAGCAGCTGGGACCTACCTGGGGAGACCCAGTACTTC.

This clonotype turned up a few times. The rearrangement joins TRBV27 to TRBJ2-5; TRBD1 is a possible D gene (5 bases). The CDR3 has 13 residues. V lost 4 bases, J lost 6 bases, and 12 bases lay in between. In germline, CDR1 is MNHEY, CDR2 SMNVEV (reference sequence). The CDR3 region is CASSYQGLKTQYF. The CDR3 DNA is TGTGCCAGCAGTTACCAGGGTTTAAAGACCCAGTACTTC.

V usage is TRBV12-3 or TRBV12-4 and J usage is TRBJ2-5, with D perhaps TRBD2 (6 bases). The CDR3 spans 15 residues. V was trimmed by 8 bases and J by 2 bases, leaving 18 bases between them. DNA for the CDR3: TGTGCCAGCCGTGCTGTGGAGGGCGCGCAAGAGACCCAGTACTTC. Its translation: CASRAVEGAQETQYF.

This clonotype was detected a few times. The gene calls are TRBV24-1 and TRBJ2-3; D is ambiguous. Looked up from germline, CDR1 is KGHDR and CDR2 is SFDVKD. The CDR3 has 15 amino acids. Trimming took 7 bases from V and 2 from J, leaving 15 bases between them. The CDR3 sequence is CATSVPGPLTDTQYF. CDR3 bases: TGTGCCACCAGCGTCCCCGGACCGCTCACAGATACGCAGTATTTT.

A few counts support this clonotype. The chain links TRBV5-1 to TRBJ1-6, with D maybe TRBD1 (5 bases). CDR1 is SGHRS and CDR2 is YFSETQ in the germline V gene. Deletions cut 0 bases from V and 7 bases from J, with 14 bases between. This CDR3 spans 16 amino acids. CDR3 region: CASSLAPGTANSPLHF. DNA for the CDR3: TGCGCCAGCAGCTTGGCTCCGGGGACTGCGAATTCACCCCTCCACTTT.

This clonotype has just a few counts. V and J are TRBV6-1 and TRBJ1-1; perhaps TRBD1 as D (5 bases). The CDR3 has 13 residues. Germline V gene sequence: CDR1 MNHNS, CDR2 SASEGT. The V end lost 6 bases, the J end lost 3 bases, and 11 bases lay between the germline ends. The CDR3 sequence: CASSPGRYTEAFF. The CDR3 DNA reads as TGTGCCAGCAGCCCGGGACGGTACACTGAAGCTTTCTTT.

This clonotype was counted many times. The chain carries TRBV10-3 and TRBJ1-3; no clear D gene. This CDR3 has 15 amino acids. V was clipped by 6 bases and J by 0 bases, with 12 bases between them. Germline assignment: CDR1 ENHRY and CDR2 SYGVKD. As DNA, the CDR3 is TGTGCCATCAGCCCACACAGCGTCTCTGGAAACACCATATATTTT. Amino acids: CAISPHSVSGNTIYF.

V gene TRBV12-3 or TRBV12-4 combines with J gene TRBJ2-7, with 9 nucleotides matching TRBD1. With 4 bases clipped from V and 5 bases from J, the junction kept 12 bases outside the gene matches. This CDR3 is built from 16 residues. The CDR3 reads CASSSPAGTGINEQYF. The CDR3 region has the DNA TGTGCCAGCAGTTCCCCCGCCGGGACAGGGATAAACGAGCAGTACTTC.

This clonotype was seen more than once but under ten times. The chain has TRBV18 and TRBJ2-3; D possibly corresponds to TRBD2 (6 bases). In germline, CDR1 is KGHSH, CDR2 LQKENI. V was cut by 8 bases and J by 0 bases, with 9 bases left in between. This CDR3 is built from 13 residues. The CDR3 region has the DNA TGTGCCAGCCTCCGGGGGAGCACAGATACGCAGTATTTT. This sequence encodes CASLRGSTDTQYF.

This clonotype was counted ten times or more. The germline gene is not matched at one end of the junction; a read error may be the cause. The genes are TRBV18 and TRBJ2-3, with a tentative D call TRBD2 (6 bases). CDR3 length equals 14 residues. Germline CDR1 is KGHSH and CDR2 is LQKENI. CDR3: CASAPGTATDTQYF. As DNA, the CDR3 is TGTGCCAGCGCACCCGGGACTGCCACAGATACGCAGTATTTT. The complete variable domain, with remaining parts taken from reference TRBV18 and TRBJ2-3, reads NAGVMQNPRHLVRRRGQEARLRCSPMKGHSHVYWYRQLPEEGLKFMVYLQKENIIDESGMPKERFSAEFPKEGPSILRIQQVVRGDSAAYFCASAPGTATDTQYFGPGTRLTVL.

This clonotype has at least ten counts. V and J are TRBV7-8 and TRBJ2-3; D unresolved. Trimming stripped 4 bases from V and 1 base from J, with 9 bases between. The CDR3 length is 14 residues. The germline V gene encodes CDR1 SGHVS and CDR2 FQNEAQ. CDR3 bases: TGTGCCAGCAGCTCCCTCCGGGGCACAGATACGCAGTATTTT. Its protein product is CASSSLRGTDTQYF.

There are many counts of this clonotype. This chain connects TRBV3-1 to TRBJ1-1, with 7 bases lining up with TRBD1. CDR1 and CDR2 from the germline V gene are LGHDT and YNNKEL (reference sequence). The CDR3 runs 15 residues. V gave up 4 bases and J gave up 1 base; unmatched junction bases: 6. Written as DNA, the CDR3 is TGTGCCAGCAGCCCCCCCGGGACAGAGAACACTGAAGCTTTCTTT. Amino acids: CASSPPGTENTEAFF.

Many counts were recorded for this clonotype. The genes are TRBV3-1 and TRBJ1-5; the D is unclear. CDR1 and CDR2 from the germline V gene are LGHDT and YNNKEL (reference sequence). The V end lost 1 base, the J end lost 5 bases, and 6 bases lay between the germline ends. The CDR3 length is 13 residues. For the CDR3, the DNA is TGTGCCAGCAGCCAAGCTCCTTATCAGCCCCAGCATTTT. It specifies CASSQAPYQPQHF.

This clonotype was observed at least ten times. The chain carries TRBV6-4 and TRBJ1-1, with no clear D. The CDR3 extends over 13 amino acids. V shed 2 bases and J shed 0 bases, with 4 bases lying between them. Germline V CDR1 and CDR2: MRHNA, SNTAGT. CDR3 DNA: TGTGCCAGCAGTGACAACCTGAACACTGAAGCTTTCTTT. This translates into CASSDNLNTEAFF.

This CDR3 is CASSGGQASTDTQYF. CDR3 DNA sequence: TGTGCCAGCAGTGGAGGACAGGCTAGCACAGATACGCAGTATTTT. The V call is TRBV27, the J call TRBJ2-3, with 7 nucleotides matching TRBD1. J lost 0 bases, V lost 5 bases, and 5 bases had no gene match. This CDR3 spans 15 amino acids. CDR1 MNHEY and CDR2 SMNVEV come from the germline V gene (reference sequence).

V and J are TRBV5-1 and TRBJ2-1, with no clear D. Germline lookup yields CDR1 SGHRS and CDR2 YFSETQ. The CDR3 is 15 amino acids. V lost 4 bases to trimming and J lost 0 bases, with 11 bases between them. CDR3 in DNA: TGCGCCAGCAGCCCCGACATTAACTCCTACAATGAGCAGTTCTTC. Its translation: CASSPDINSYNEQFF.

This clonotype was seen repeatedly, ten times or more. The chain carries TRBV5-1 and TRBJ1-2; D possibly corresponds to TRBD1 (6 bases). V lost 3 bases to trimming and J lost 6 bases, with 12 bases between them. Per germline, CDR1 SGHRS and CDR2 YFSETQ. This CDR3 is 13 amino acids long. The CDR3 DNA follows: TGCGCCAGCAGCTGGGGGGCAGAGAATGGCTACACCTTC. Its translation: CASSWGAENGYTF.

This clonotype was observed at least ten times. This sequence joins TRBV20-1 and TRBJ1-1; D gene uncertain. The CDR3 consists of 14 residues. Germline CDR1 DFQATT, CDR2 SNEGSKA (reference sequence). The V end was cut by 0 bases, the J end by 1 base, with 9 bases between. The CDR3 DNA reads as TGCAGTGCTAGAGATCCGTTGTCGAACACTGAAGCTTTCTTT. As protein: CSARDPLSNTEAFF.

V usage is TRBV5-3 and J usage is TRBJ1-1; 10 bases line up with TRBD1. TRBV5-3 is designated an ORF whose function remains uncertain. This CDR3 is 19 amino acids long. Trimming took 4 bases from V and 0 from J; bases not matched to a gene: 15. The CDR3 is CARSPHRQGARGMNTEAFF. The CDR3 coding sequence is TGTGCCAGAAGCCCCCACCGACAGGGGGCTAGGGGAATGAACACTGAAGCTTTCTTT.

This clonotype was counted ten times or more. This chain links TRBV19 with TRBJ2-2; the D is unclear. Germline V CDR1 and CDR2: LNHDA, SQIVND (reference sequence). The CDR3 spans 14 residues. Trimming left V 4 bases short and J 4 bases short, with 10 bases between. The CDR3 is CASSTISSTGELFF. CDR3 bases: TGTGCCAGTAGTACCATATCTAGCACCGGGGAGCTGTTTTTT.

This clonotype was observed a few times. V and J are TRBV7-2 and TRBJ2-2; perhaps TRBD1 as D (6 bases). V lost 4 bases, J lost 6 bases, and 18 bases lay in between. Germline CDR1 and CDR2: SGHTA and FQGNSA. The CDR3 consists of 16 residues. DNA for the CDR3: TGTGCCAGCAGCTGGTCCACCTCAGGGGTCGCCGGGGAGCTGTTTTTT. Encoded protein: CASSWSTSGVAGELFF.

The sample holds many counts of this clonotype. J is TRBJ2-5 and V is TRBV24-1; 8 bases agree with TRBD2. CDR3 length equals 14 residues. CDR1 is KGHDR and CDR2 is SFDVKD in the germline V gene. The junction had 4 bases not matched to a gene; V was cut back by 7 bases and J by 1 base. The CDR3, as DNA: TGTGCCACCAGCCTCGGGGGGGCCCAAGAGACCCAGTACTTC. It yields the protein CATSLGGAQETQYF.